This entry lists 5 T cell receptor beta chains sequenced from one sample in a study of T cells after yellow fever vaccination. TCRdb reanalysed the 5' RACE reads using MiXCR and keeps one entry per CDR3 protein. The table includes almost 600,000 distinct CDR3 sequences, approximately 12% detected once. Source: PBMCs, taken on the day of the yellow fever booster vaccination. All receptors come from a man aged 30-40 years who received the YFV17D yellow fever vaccine.

This clonotype was counted between two and nine times. The chain is built from TRBV20-1 and TRBJ2-7; 9 bases are shared with TRBD2. Germline loops: CDR1 DFQATT, CDR2 SNEGSKA (reference sequence). The junction had 5 bases not matched to a gene; V was cut back by 4 bases and J by 4 bases. The length of the CDR3 is 13 residues. The CDR3 loop reads CSAKFSGRYEQYF. The CDR3 region has the DNA TGCAGTGCTAAATTTAGCGGGAGATACGAGCAGTACTTC.

The chain recombines TRBV3-1 with TRBJ2-2; D may be TRBD1 (5 bases). The CDR3 contains 16 residues. CDR1 and CDR2 (germline): LGHDT, YNNKEL (reference sequence). Trimming took 0 bases from V and 6 from J, leaving 14 bases between them. CDR3 DNA sequence: TGTGCCAGCAGCCAAGACACTTTCGAAGGGGCCGGGGAGCTGTTTTTT. Its protein is CASSQDTFEGAGELFF.

This clonotype was seen only a few times. The chain recombines TRBV6-1 with TRBJ2-7; 13 bases are a match to TRBD2. CDR1 and CDR2 (germline): MNHNS, SASEGT. The CDR3 totals 14 residues. V was clipped by 9 bases and J by 5 bases; unmatched bases: 7. CDR3 protein: CARETSGRHNEQYF. CDR3 nucleotides: TGTGCCAGAGAGACTAGCGGGAGGCATAACGAGCAGTACTTC.

The rearrangement uses TRBV4-3 and TRBJ2-7, with 9 positions matching TRBD2. Germline V lookup: CDR1 LGHNA, CDR2 YSLEER. This CDR3 region has 16 residues. J gave up 4 bases and V 3 bases, and 10 bases lay outside the gene matches. The CDR3 DNA follows: TGCGCCAGCAGCCAGCTAGCGGGACCCCCCCTTTACGAGCAGTACTTC. Its protein product is CASSQLAGPPLYEQYF.

This chain uses TRBV1 with TRBJ2-5; no DNA check was done on the table's D call, TRBD2. TRBV1 is annotated as a pseudogene. The CDR3 loop spans 17 amino acids. The DNA for the CDR3 is TGCACCAGCAGCCAAGATAGTCGGCTAGCCTTTGGCGAGACCCAGTACTTC. Its protein is CTSSQDSRLAFGETQYF.